The rows below give T cell receptor beta chains drawn from one sample of a study of cytomegalovirus exposure and HLA in healthy donors. The repertoire was sequenced with immunoSEQ multiplex PCR; TCRdb's copy has only in-frame clones and lacks some. The data show under 90,000 clones, with under 80% seen just once and 7.5% to 9.5% held by the top ten. The sample comprised PBMCs. Every receptor here comes from a man aged 40-49 years in good health and CMV-seropositive. Both conserved end residues are part of each CDR3. The D gene is left open where the match is weak. For some rows the clone size is stated as once, few or many, or as a class when expanded; others skip it.

size: NA
J: TRBJ1-2
V: TRBV10-3
D: TRBD1
CDR3: CATQGAANYGYTF
DNA: TGTGCCACACAGGGGGCAGCTAACTATGGCTACACCTTC

size: NA
J: TRBJ1-1
V: TRBV5-1
D: NA
CDR3: CASSPSGDSNTEAFF
DNA: TGCGCCAGCAGCCCTTCAGGGGATTCGAACACTGAAGCTTTCTTT

size: NA
J: TRBJ2-1
V: TRBV28
D: TRBD1
CDR3: CASRSLRQGAYNEQFF
DNA: TGTGCCAGCCGCAGCCTCCGACAGGGGGCCTACAATGAGCAGTTCTTC

size: few
J: TRBJ2-7
V: TRBV5-1
D: TRBD1
CDR3: CASTGTGGTEQYF
DNA: TGCGCCAGCACAGGGACAGGGGGTACCGAGCAGTACTTC

size: NA
J: TRBJ1-5
V: TRBV18
D: NA
CDR3: CASSPGRREEPQHF
DNA: TGTGCCAGCTCACCAGGTCGCAGGGAGGAGCCCCAGCATTTT

size: NA
J: TRBJ1-5
V: TRBV28
D: NA
CDR3: CASRPGLSNQPQHF
DNA: TGTGCCAGCAGACCGGGTCTAAGCAATCAGCCCCAGCATTTT

size: NA
J: TRBJ2-1
V: TRBV29-1
D: TRBD2
CDR3: CSVLDRTSGSLSSYNEQFF
DNA: TGCAGCGTTCTGGATCGGACTAGCGGGTCCTTGAGCTCCTACAATGAGCAGTTCTTC

size: NA
J: TRBJ1-1
V: TRBV9
D: TRBD1
CDR3: CASSGTGGNTEAFF
DNA: TGTGCCAGCAGCGGAACAGGGGGGAACACTGAAGCTTTCTTT

size: NA
J: TRBJ2-1
V: TRBV4-2
D: TRBD2
CDR3: CASSRGTSGGATYNEQFF
DNA: TGTGCCAGCAGCCGGGGGACTAGCGGGGGGGCCACCTACAATGAGCAGTTCTTC

size: once
J: TRBJ1-1
V: TRBV5-1
D: TRBD1
CDR3: CASSLLGQGTNTEAFF
DNA: TGCGCCAGCAGCTTGCTCGGACAGGGGACGAACACTGAAGCTTTCTTT

size: NA
J: TRBJ2-7
V: TRBV5-1
D: NA
CDR3: CASSPRADTYEQYF
DNA: TGCGCCAGCAGCCCGAGGGCAGATACGTACGAGCAGTACTTC

size: NA
J: TRBJ2-7
V: TRBV7-7
D: TRBD1
CDR3: CASSQTGQGFRVDEQYF
DNA: TGTGCCAGCAGCCAGACGGGACAGGGCTTTAGAGTTGACGAGCAGTACTTC

size: NA
J: TRBJ1-2
V: TRBV7-9
D: NA
CDR3: CASSGSRNYGYTF
DNA: TGTGCCAGCAGCGGGAGCCGTAACTATGGCTACACCTTC

size: NA
J: TRBJ1-2
V: TRBV28
D: NA
CDR3: CASSTPTGVGGYGYTF
DNA: TGTGCCAGCAGTACCCCAACGGGGGTTGGTGGCTATGGCTACACCTTC

size: few
J: TRBJ2-7
V: TRBV2
D: NA
CDR3: CASSGQGRDEQYF
DNA: TGTGCCAGCAGTGGACAGGGGAGGGACGAGCAGTACTTC

size: NA
J: TRBJ1-1
V: TRBV10-2
D: NA
CDR3: CASSESVRTSWGNTEAFF
DNA: TGCGCCAGCAGTGAGTCCGTACGGACTTCTTGGGGGAACACTGAAGCTTTCTTT

size: NA
J: TRBJ1-2
V: TRBV9
D: TRBD1
CDR3: CASSPTGTENNYGYTF
DNA: TGTGCCAGCAGCCCAACCGGGACAGAGAATAACTATGGCTACACCTTC

size: NA
J: TRBJ2-4
V: TRBV2
D: NA
CDR3: CASSRQKNIQYF
DNA: TGTGCCAGCAGTAGACAGAAAAACATTCAGTACTTC

size: NA
J: TRBJ2-2
V: TRBV6-4
D: NA
CDR3: CASSSSSANTGELFF
DNA: TGTGCCAGCAGTTCTAGCTCCGCGAACACCGGGGAGCTGTTTTTT

size: NA
J: TRBJ1-3
V: TRBV7-3
D: TRBD1
CDR3: CASSPTGGGVAGNTIYF
DNA: TGTGCCAGCAGCCCAACAGGGGGAGGAGTAGCTGGAAACACCATATATTTT

size: NA
J: TRBJ2-1
V: TRBV27
D: NA
CDR3: CASSPLGEDRPSYNEQFF
DNA: TGTGCCAGCAGTCCCCTGGGGGAGGACAGGCCTTCCTACAATGAGCAGTTCTTC

size: NA
J: TRBJ2-3
V: TRBV7-2
D: TRBD2
CDR3: CASSRGGASGAMSTDTQYF
DNA: TGTGCCAGCAGCCGGGGGGGTGCTAGCGGGGCGATGAGCACAGATACGCAGTATTTT

size: once
J: TRBJ2-2
V: TRBV27
D: NA
CDR3: CASSSPGLKKNTGELFF
DNA: TGTGCCAGCAGTTCACCGGGACTTAAAAAGAACACCGGGGAGCTGTTTTTT

size: NA
J: TRBJ1-2
V: TRBV27
D: NA
CDR3: CASRTRSYGYTF
DNA: TGTGCCAGCAGAACGCGGTCCTATGGCTACACCTTC